These T cell receptor beta chains were read from a single sample in a study of shared T cell receptors in the human thymus. Clones were sequenced by immunoSEQ multiplex PCR, and TCRdb holds only the in-frame ones, with some missing. The table shows hundreds of thousands of clones, with 85% to 90% occurring only once. These data also featured in a second study, about human thymus T cells.

The sample taken for sequencing was thymocytes. The receptors originated from a boy younger than two with a congenital heart defect. Both conserved end residues are part of each CDR3. A D gene is named only where the DNA matches it firmly. Clone size appears in some rows only: once, few, many, or a class for an expanded clone.

TRBV6-5	-	-	TRBJ1-6	TGTGCCAGCAGTTACAGGCAGGTCAATTCACCCCTCCACTTT	CASSYRQVNSPLHF
TRBV29-1	-	-	TRBJ2-1	TGCAGCGTTGGGTCCGACGAGGGGGAGGGCTACAATGAGCAGTTCTTC	CSVGSDEGEGYNEQFF
TRBV5-6	-	-	TRBJ2-2	TGTGCCAGCAGCTTAAGAAAGCGAACCGGGGAGCTGTTTTTT	CASSLRKRTGELFF
TRBV4-2	-	TRBD2	TRBJ2-3	TGTGCCAGCAGCCCGTGGGCTAGCGGGAGGGCCGCCGCAGATACGCAGTATTTT	CASSPWASGRAAADTQYF
TRBV4-3	-	TRBD2	TRBJ2-7	TGCGCCAGCAGCCCCGGTAGCGGGAGGGCTGAGAAGCAGTACTTC	CASSPGSGRAEKQYF
TRBV10-1	-	TRBD2	TRBJ2-1	TGCGCCAGCAGTGAGAACGGGGGAGGGCCTCACAATGAGCAGTTCTTC	CASSENGGGPHNEQFF
TRBV11-1	-	TRBD1	TRBJ2-7	TGTGCCAGCCACACCCGACAGGGACCTCTCTACGAGCAGTACTTC	CASHTRQGPLYEQYF
TRBV30	-	TRBD1	TRBJ2-2	TGTGCCTGGAGACGTCGGACAGGGGATGGTACCGGGGAGCTGTTTTTT	CAWRRRTGDGTGELFF
TRBV7-7	-	TRBD2	TRBJ2-1	TGTGCTAGCAGCTTAGGCGGACTAGCGGGAGCCCTATACAATGAGCAGTTCTTC	CASSLGGLAGALYNEQFF
TRBV6-5	-	-	TRBJ1-4	TGTGCCAGCAGAGACGGGGGGGAGGAAAAACTGTTTTTT	CASRDGGEEKLFF
TRBV30	-	TRBD2	TRBJ2-1	TGTGCCTGGAGTCGTAGCGGGAAGAACTACAATGAGCAGTTCTTC	CAWSRSGKNYNEQFF
TRBV18	-	-	TRBJ1-2	TGTGCCAGCTCACCGGCAGGGGAAAGGGGCTATGGCTACACCTTC	CASSPAGERGYGYTF
TRBV7-2	once	-	TRBJ2-6	TGTGCCAGCAGCATGTGCAGTCGTCCTGGGGCCAACGTCCTGACTTTC	CASSMCSRPGANVLTF
TRBV6-6	-	TRBD1	TRBJ2-6	TGTGCCAGCAGTTACTCGACAGGGGACGGGGCCAACGTCCTGACTTTC	CASSYSTGDGANVLTF
TRBV2	-	TRBD2	TRBJ2-7	TGTGCCAGCAGTAATAAGACTAGCGGTTGTGTCGAGCAGTACTTC	CASSNKTSGCVEQYF
TRBV30	-	TRBD1	TRBJ2-6	TGTGCCTGGAGAACAGGGGGTGCCCCTTGGGGGGCCAACGTCCTGACTTTC	CAWRTGGAPWGANVLTF
TRBV4-1	-	TRBD2	TRBJ2-7	TGCGCCAGCAGCCAAGCTTTCGGGACTACCAACGAGCAGTACTTC	CASSQAFGTTNEQYF
TRBV5-4	-	TRBD1	TRBJ2-5	TGTGCCAGCAGCTTAAGGGACAGGGGGACGGGGCAAGAGACCCAGTACTTC	CASSLRDRGTGQETQYF
TRBV7-9	-	-	TRBJ2-7	TGTGCCAGCAGCTCCCAGAGGGCTAATGAGCAGTACTTC	CASSSQRANEQYF
TRBV10-2	-	TRBD2	TRBJ2-7	TGCGCCAGCAGTGAAAACCGGGACTATTACGAGCAGTACTTC	CASSENRDYYEQYF
TRBV10-3	-	TRBD1	TRBJ1-4	TGTGCCGCTCAGGGGGCGTTAGATGAAAAACTGTTTTTT	CAAQGALDEKLFF
TRBV12-5	-	-	TRBJ2-1	TGTGCTAGTGGTTTGGTACGGGGTAAGCAGTTCTTC	CASGLVRGKQFF
TRBV5-1	-	TRBD2	TRBJ2-7	TGCGCCAGCAGCGGGACCACTAGCGACCGCGACCACGAGCAGTACTTC	CASSGTTSDRDHEQYF
TRBV18	-	-	TRBJ2-7	TGTGCCAGCTCACCCACCACGACAGGAAACTCCTACGAGCAGTACTTC	CASSPTTTGNSYEQYF
TRBV28	-	-	TRBJ2-5	TGTGCCAGCAGCCCCAACAGGGTGGGGGAGACCCAGTACTTC	CASSPNRVGETQYF
TRBV27	once	TRBD1	TRBJ2-5	TGTGCCAGCAGACTAACCCGACAGGGGGCGGGTGAGACCCAGTACTTC	CASRLTRQGAGETQYF
TRBV4-3	few	TRBD2	TRBJ2-7	TGCGCCAGCAGCCGAGCCGCGGGACTAGCGGGAATCCGGGCCATCGACGAGCAGTACTTC	CASSRAAGLAGIRAIDEQYF
TRBV7-9	-	TRBD2	TRBJ2-7	TGTGCCAGCAGCCGTGGGCCAATAGGACTAGCGGCCTACGAGCAGTACTTC	CASSRGPIGLAAYEQYF
TRBV7-9	-	-	TRBJ1-2	TGTGCCAGCAGGGGCGGAGGCTATGGCTACACCTTC	CASRGGGYGYTF